The rows below give T cell receptor beta chains drawn from one sample of a study of OX40 agonist ivuxolimab in advanced cancers. Libraries were prepared by immunoSEQ multiplex PCR; TCRdb keeps only in-frame clonotypes and omits some of them. The repertoire holds tens of thousands of clones, with 80% to 85% as singletons. The input for sequencing was CD4+ or CD8+ T cells sorted from blood, taken in a trial of the OX40 agonist ivuxolimab. Receptor source: an adult with an advanced solid tumor such as melanoma, head and neck, liver or kidney cancer. CDR3s include the opening cysteine and the closing phenylalanine or tryptophan. Each record gives: V gene, J gene, D gene, clone size, CDR3 protein, CDR3 DNA. A D gene is named only where the DNA matches it firmly. Clone size, where shown, is once, few, many, or a class for clones that have expanded.

>TRBV14|TRBJ2-5|.|.
CASSPPGSVTQYF
TGTGCCAGCAGCCCACCCGGCTCGGTGACCCAGTACTTC
>TRBV10-3|TRBJ2-2|TRBD1|.
CASTGTLAQNTGELFF
TGTGCCTCGACAGGGACCTTAGCCCAGAACACCGGGGAGCTGTTTTTT
>TRBV6-6|TRBJ1-5|.|.
CASSYDAQPQHF
TGTGCCAGCAGTTACGACGCTCAGCCCCAGCATTTT
>TRBV19|TRBJ1-1|TRBD1|.
CASSMNRGGEDEAFF
TGTGCCAGTAGTATGAACAGGGGAGGTGAGGATGAAGCTTTCTTT
>TRBV7-9|TRBJ1-3|.|.
CASSSVSGNTIYF
TGTGCCAGCAGTTCCGTCTCTGGAAACACCATATATTTT
>TRBV27|TRBJ2-5|.|.
CASSPAQGRGETQYF
TGTGCCAGCAGTCCCGCACAGGGGCGGGGGGAGACCCAGTACTTC
>TRBV4-2|TRBJ2-5|.|.
CASSQDEAAKETQYF
TGTGCCAGCAGCCAAGATGAGGCAGCGAAAGAGACCCAGTACTTC
>TRBV7-3|TRBJ2-2|TRBD1|once
CASSLSPGTGSGELFF
TGTGCCAGCAGCTTAAGTCCCGGGACAGGGTCCGGGGAGCTGTTTTTT
>TRBV5-4|TRBJ2-5|.|.
CASSLATQETQYF
TGTGCCAGCAGCTTGGCGACCCAAGAGACCCAGTACTTC
>TRBV28|TRBJ2-7|.|.
CASSLRLVGRNYEQYF
TGTGCCAGCAGTTTACGGCTAGTCGGCAGAAACTACGAGCAGTACTTC
>TRBV7-2|TRBJ1-2|TRBD1|.
CASSQGTALANYGYTF
TGTGCCAGCAGCCAGGGGACAGCTTTAGCTAACTATGGCTACACCTTC
>TRBV19|TRBJ2-3|TRBD1|.
CASSTMGQSTDTQYF
TGTGCCAGTAGCACTATGGGACAGAGCACAGATACGCAGTATTTT
>TRBV19|TRBJ1-1|.|few
CASSSRARGSTEAFF
TGTGCCAGTAGTAGCAGGGCCCGGGGCAGCACTGAAGCTTTCTTT
>TRBV6-6|TRBJ1-1|.|.
CASSVIGNTEAFF
TGTGCCAGCAGTGTAATTGGGAACACTGAAGCTTTCTTT
>TRBV19|TRBJ1-2|TRBD1|.
CASSIGTDLGYGYTF
TGTGCCAGTAGTATCGGGACAGACCTGGGCTATGGCTACACCTTC
>TRBV7-2|TRBJ2-5|TRBD1|.
CASSLVGQGAQETQYF
TGTGCCAGCAGCTTAGTGGGACAGGGGGCCCAAGAGACCCAGTACTTC
>TRBV2|TRBJ1-2|.|.
CASSRGQQRGYTF
TGTGCCAGCAGTAGAGGACAGCAGCGGGGCTACACCTTC
>TRBV2|TRBJ1-1|TRBD1|.
CASRRQGLNTEAFF
TGTGCCAGCAGACGACAGGGGCTGAACACTGAAGCTTTCTTT
>TRBV27|TRBJ2-5|TRBD2|.
CASSSRVAGKETQYF
TGTGCCAGCAGTTCCCGGGTAGCGGGGAAAGAGACCCAGTACTTC
>TRBV20-1|TRBJ2-7|.|.
CSAREDYEQYF
TGCAGTGCTAGAGAAGATTACGAGCAGTACTTC
>TRBV7-9|TRBJ2-3|.|.
CASSLRGDIADTQYF
TGTGCCAGCAGCTTACGGGGGGACATCGCAGATACGCAGTATTTT
>TRBV6-1|TRBJ1-1|TRBD1|.
CASLRTGKGTEAFF
TGTGCCAGTCTCCGGACAGGAAAGGGCACTGAAGCTTTCTTT
>TRBV5-1|TRBJ1-1|.|.
CASSLEPRGTSGTEAFF
TGCGCCAGCAGCTTGGAACCACGCGGGACGAGTGGAACTGAAGCTTTCTTT
>TRBV4-3|TRBJ2-2|.|few
CASSQDTYTGELFF
TGCGCCAGCAGCCAAGACACTTACACCGGGGAGCTGTTTTTT
>TRBV7-2|TRBJ1-1|TRBD1|.
CASSPGQGDYTEAFF
TGTGCCAGCAGCCCCGGACAGGGAGATTACACTGAAGCTTTCTTT
>TRBV19|TRBJ2-7|TRBD2|.
CASSPGTNSYEQYF
TGTGCCAGTAGCCCCGGGACTAACTCCTACGAGCAGTACTTC
>TRBV9|TRBJ1-3|.|once
CASSVLDHSFSGNTIYF
TGTGCCAGCAGCGTACTTGATCATTCTTTCTCTGGAAACACCATATATTTT
>TRBV14|TRBJ2-7|.|.
CASSQDPQGAHEQYF
TGTGCCAGCAGCCAAGACCCCCAGGGTGCCCACGAGCAGTACTTC
>TRBV7-8|TRBJ2-3|TRBD1|few
CASSLLGTGGSDTQYF
TGTGCCAGCAGCCTCCTGGGGACAGGTGGTTCAGATACGCAGTATTTT
>TRBV19|TRBJ1-2|.|few
CASSTFLGRGAIGYTF
TGTGCCAGTAGTACATTCCTAGGACGGGGAGCGATCGGCTACACCTTC
>TRBV5-4|TRBJ1-4|TRBD1|.
CASSFAGGATNEKLFF
TGTGCCAGCAGCTTTGCAGGGGGCGCAACTAATGAAAAACTGTTTTTT
>TRBV28|TRBJ1-5|.|.
CASSPVAEPQHF
TGTGCCAGCAGTCCCGTGGCGGAGCCCCAGCATTTT
>TRBV5-6|TRBJ2-1|.|.
CASSLYGQTYNEQFF
TGTGCCAGCAGCTTGTATGGGCAGACCTACAATGAGCAGTTCTTC
>TRBV29-1|TRBJ1-1|TRBD1|.
CSVAGQPNTEAFF
TGCAGCGTTGCGGGACAGCCCAACACTGAAGCTTTCTTT
>TRBV9|TRBJ2-7|.|.
CASSVDLFSYEQYF
TGTGCCAGCAGCGTAGACCTATTCTCCTACGAGCAGTACTTC
>TRBV4-2|TRBJ1-4|.|.
CASSQALQEGVGEKLFF
TGTGCCAGCAGCCAAGCCCTTCAAGAGGGGGTTGGTGAAAAACTGTTTTTT
>TRBV7-9|TRBJ1-4|.|.
CASSLRPTATNEKLFF
TGTGCCAGCAGCCTTAGACCTACTGCAACTAATGAAAAACTGTTTTTT
>TRBV12-5|TRBJ2-3|.|.
CASGPGAFTDTQYF
TGTGCTAGTGGCCCGGGGGCGTTTACAGATACGCAGTATTTT
>TRBV7-9|TRBJ1-1|TRBD1|.
CASSLRTGGARNTEAFF
TGTGCCAGCAGCCTCAGGACAGGGGGCGCGAGGAACACTGAAGCTTTCTTT
>TRBV19|TRBJ1-1|.|few
CASSYGQVANTEAFF
TGTGCCAGTAGTTATGGTCAAGTCGCGAACACTGAAGCTTTCTTT
>TRBV6-5|TRBJ1-2|.|once
CASSGPSNYGYTF
TGTGCCAGCAGTGGGCCGTCTAACTATGGCTACACCTTC
>TRBV11-2|TRBJ1-3|.|.
CASSLLLGGSLGNTIYF
TGTGCCAGCAGCTTGCTCCTCGGCGGATCTCTAGGAAACACCATATATTTT
>TRBV5-1|TRBJ1-2|TRBD1|.
CASYSDRGSSGYTF
TGCGCCAGCTACTCTGACAGGGGATCTAGCGGCTACACCTTC
>TRBV7-9|TRBJ1-6|.|few
CASSPSGGGSPLHF
TGTGCCAGCAGCCCATCGGGGGGAGGGTCACCCCTCCACTTT
>TRBV19|TRBJ2-6|.|.
CASSPGGSGANVLTF
TGTGCCAGTAGTCCTGGGGGTTCCGGGGCCAACGTCCTGACTTTC
>TRBV7-2|TRBJ2-5|.|.
CASSSGQSYQETQYF
TGTGCCAGCAGCTCGGGACAATCGTACCAAGAGACCCAGTACTTC
>TRBV10-3|TRBJ2-5|TRBD2|.
CAISEGLAGKETQYF
TGTGCCATCAGTGAGGGACTAGCGGGGAAAGAGACCCAGTACTTC
>TRBV5-4|TRBJ2-7|TRBD1|.
CASSPPGQVTYEQYF
TGTGCCAGCAGTCCACCGGGACAGGTTACCTACGAGCAGTACTTC
>TRBV10-3|TRBJ1-1|.|.
CAISESIRGLNTEAFF
TGTGCCATCAGTGAGTCCATCCGGGGATTGAACACTGAAGCTTTCTTT
>TRBV28|TRBJ2-2|TRBD1|.
CASSFPGQGLNTGELFF
TGTGCCAGCAGTTTCCCCGGACAGGGACTGAACACCGGGGAGCTGTTTTTT
>TRBV18|TRBJ1-1|TRBD1|.
CASSLQRDRGDNTEAFF
TGTGCCAGCTCACTCCAACGGGACAGGGGGGACAACACTGAAGCTTTCTTT